These 27 T cell receptor beta chains originate from one sample sequenced in a study of cytomegalovirus exposure and HLA in healthy donors. With 60 Vbeta and 13 Jbeta primers, the PCR was carried out. Clones were read by immunoSEQ multiplex PCR, and TCRdb kept only the in-frame ones, dropping some. The sample consists of around 300,000 clones, approximately 84% of them appearing once. The source material was PBMCs. The receptors come from a woman aged 40 to 55 in good health and CMV-seropositive.

The genes are TRBV7-9 and TRBJ2-1; the D is unclear. V lost 5 bases and J lost 4, with 15 bases in between. Per the germline V gene, CDR1 is SEHNR and CDR2 is FQNEAQ (reference sequence). CDR3 length: 15 amino acids. DNA for the CDR3: TGTGCCAGCAGCCCAGACCCGGTGGAGTACAATGAGCAGTTCTTC. It codes for CASSPDPVEYNEQFF.

The chain uses TRBV6-1 and TRBJ1-1, with 9 bases that match TRBD1. Germline values: CDR1 MNHNS, CDR2 SASEGT. V was clipped by 6 bases and J by 7 bases; unmatched bases: 9. The CDR3 spans 14 residues. CDR3: CASSPPTGGNEAFF. The CDR3 DNA reads TGTGCCAGCAGCCCGCCGACAGGGGGGAATGAAGCTTTCTTT.

The chain joins TRBV19 to TRBJ2-1; 9 bases match TRBD2. After removal of 4 bases from V and 9 bases from J, the junction contained 16 bases not matched to a gene. The CDR3 spans 17 residues. Germline CDR1 and CDR2: LNHDA and SQIVND (reference sequence). CDR3 nucleotides: TGTGCCAGTAGTACCGTGGGCGGGAGGGCCTCCTCTTCTGAGCAGTTCTTC. Translation gives CASSTVGGRASSSEQFF.

This chain joins TRBV5-1 and TRBJ2-1; 10 bases line up with TRBD2. Germline loops: CDR1 SGHRS, CDR2 YFSETQ. There are 15 residues in the CDR3. V lost 2 bases, J lost 5 bases, and 4 bases stayed unmatched. The CDR3 region has the DNA TGCGCCAGCAGCTTAGCGGGAGGGTCCAACAATGAGCAGTTCTTC. Translated: CASSLAGGSNNEQFF.

This clone was observed a handful of times. This sequence joins TRBV7-9 and TRBJ2-7; 7 bases map to TRBD1. Germline values: CDR1 SEHNR, CDR2 FQNEAQ (reference sequence). The CDR3 loop spans 15 amino acids. After removal of 5 bases from V and 0 bases from J, the junction contained 7 bases not matched to a gene. In DNA form, the CDR3 reads TGTGCCAGCAGCAAAGGGGGCTTGAGCTCCTACGAGCAGTACTTC. Protein: CASSKGGLSSYEQYF.

The V call is TRBV7-9, the J call TRBJ2-1; possibly TRBD1 for D (6 bases). Between the trimmed V and J ends, which lost 1 base and 6 bases, there was a span of 19 bases. The CDR3 has 17 residues. Looked up from germline, CDR1 is SEHNR and CDR2 is FQNEAQ (reference sequence). CDR3 loop: CASSLDHRVLKFNEQFF. The CDR3, as DNA: TGTGCCAGCAGCTTAGATCACAGGGTTTTGAAGTTCAATGAGCAGTTCTTC.

The chain employs TRBV7-9 and TRBJ1-6; a weak D match, TRBD1 (6 bases). Looked up from germline, CDR1 is SEHNR and CDR2 is FQNEAQ (reference sequence). Trimming left V 1 base short and J 15 bases short, with 13 bases between. The CDR3 totals 13 residues. CDR3 residues: CASSLDREVFLHF. The DNA for the CDR3 is TGTGCCAGCAGCTTAGACAGGGAAGTGTTCCTCCACTTT.

The chain combines TRBV7-6 with TRBJ2-2; TRBD1 is a possible D gene (6 bases). CDR1 SGHVS and CDR2 FNYEAQ come from the germline V gene. The CDR3 is 17 residues long. V lost 1 base, J lost 5 bases, and 17 bases lay in between. This chain's CDR3 is CASSLGAAGAWTGELFF. The CDR3 DNA sequence: TGTGCCAGCAGCTTAGGCGCGGCAGGGGCGTGGACCGGGGAGCTGTTTTTT.

The chain carries TRBV9 and TRBJ2-7, with a weak D call TRBD1 (6 bases). The CDR3 totals 15 residues. V dropped 0 bases and J dropped 2 bases, with 12 bases sitting between them. Germline CDR1 SGDLS, CDR2 YYNGEE. CDR3 region: CASSVGQEDTYEQYF. DNA of the CDR3: TGTGCCAGCAGCGTAGGACAGGAGGATACCTACGAGCAGTACTTC.

The V and J genes are TRBV6-5 and TRBJ1-3, with D unclear. Trimming removed 4 bases from V and 3 bases from J, with 7 bases in between. The V gene's germline CDR1 is MNHEY and CDR2 SVGAGI. The CDR3 covers 13 residues. The CDR3 sequence: CASSFGGGNTIYF. CDR3 bases: TGTGCCAGCAGTTTCGGTGGTGGAAACACCATATATTTT.

The V gene is TRBV4-3, the J gene TRBJ1-1, with 8 bases aligning to TRBD1. The length of the CDR3 is 15 residues. After removal of 2 bases from V and 1 base from J, the junction contained 3 bases not matched to a gene. Looked up from germline, CDR1 is LGHNA and CDR2 is YSLEER. The CDR3 region is CASSQSGQANTEAFF. The CDR3 DNA reads TGCGCCAGCAGCCAATCGGGACAGGCGAACACTGAAGCTTTCTTT.

This clone has a single count. This CDR3 is also generated by other DNA sequences in the sample. The V call is TRBV7-2, the J call TRBJ2-5; unclear D gene. The CDR3 sequence is 13 residues long. Per germline, CDR1 SGHTA and CDR2 FQGNSA. Trimming stripped 6 bases from V and 5 bases from J, with 13 bases between. DNA of the CDR3: TGTGCCAGCAGTAGAAGTAGTACGGAGACCCAGTACTTC. It yields the protein CASSRSSTETQYF.

A single count supports this clone. The rearrangement links TRBV28 to TRBJ2-7; TRBD1 agrees at 7 bases. This CDR3 comprises 14 residues. The germline CDR1 and CDR2 sequences are MDHEN and SYDVKM. The trim removed 4 bases at V and 4 bases at J, leaving 7 bases unmatched. The chain's CDR3 is CASSSRDSEYEQYF. CDR3 nucleotides: TGTGCCAGCAGTTCCCGGGACAGTGAATACGAGCAGTACTTC.

The rearrangement links TRBV5-1 to TRBJ2-7; 7 bases match TRBD2. Germline lookup yields CDR1 SGHRS and CDR2 YFSETQ. The length of the CDR3 is 14 residues. V shed 1 base and J 2 bases; nucleotides not matched to a gene: 3. The CDR3 reads CASSLTAGTYEQYF. The CDR3 coding sequence is TGCGCCAGCAGCTTGACAGCGGGAACCTACGAGCAGTACTTC.

Here the CDR3 reads CASSRETLTNTEAFF. The CDR3 nucleotides are TGTGCCAGCAGTAGGGAGACCCTTACGAACACTGAAGCTTTCTTT. The V call is TRBV2, the J call TRBJ1-1; D unresolved. The CDR3 loop spans 15 amino acids. CDR1 is SNHLY, CDR2 FYNNEI, per germline. The ends were cut back, 5 bases at V and 1 base at J, with 14 bases in the middle.

The rearrangement joins TRBV7-2 to TRBJ1-2; maybe TRBD1 (6 bases). Between the trimmed V and J ends, which lost 4 bases and 7 bases, there was a span of 13 bases. The CDR3 covers 13 residues. Germline CDR1 SGHTA, CDR2 FQGNSA. This CDR3 reads CASSSPGGCGYTF. The DNA of the CDR3 is TGTGCCAGCAGCTCCCCTGGGGGCTGTGGCTACACCTTC.

This chain uses TRBV6-5 with TRBJ1-2, with TRBD1 matching over 7 bases. The V gene's germline CDR1 is MNHEY and CDR2 SVGAGI. CDR3 size: 14 residues. Trimming took 6 bases from V and 4 from J; bases not matched to a gene: 8. The CDR3 region has the DNA TGTGCCAGCAGGTTACAGGGGTTGGGCTATGGCTACACCTTC. This encodes CASRLQGLGYGYTF.

V and J are TRBV28 and TRBJ1-2; tentatively, D is TRBD1 (6 bases). CDR3 length: 13 residues. Germline V gene data show CDR1 as MDHEN and CDR2 as SYDVKM. Trimming cost V 6 bases and J 5 bases, with 13 bases left between them. CDR3 in DNA: TGTGCCAGCAGCCACAATACAGGGTATGGCTACACCTTC. This translates into CASSHNTGYGYTF.

The chain uses TRBV30 and TRBJ1-2; TRBD1 matches at 7 bases. The V segment lost 0 bases and the J segment 8 bases; nucleotides outside the gene matches: 9. The CDR3 totals 14 residues. Germline CDR1 and CDR2: GTSNPN and SVGIG (reference sequence). The DNA of the CDR3 is TGTGCCTGGAGTGTTATCGGACAGGCAAAAGGCTACACCTTC. Translation gives CAWSVIGQAKGYTF.

This clone was counted only a few times. V gene TRBV7-2 combines with J gene TRBJ2-7; 11 bases match TRBD2. The junction had 2 bases not matched to a gene; V was cut back by 1 base and J by 3 bases. CDR3 length: 15 amino acids. From germline, CDR1 is SGHTA and CDR2 FQGNSA. CDR3 sequence (DNA): TGTGCCAGCAGCTTAGAACTAGCGGGAGTCTACGAGCAGTACTTC. It codes for CASSLELAGVYEQYF.

This clone has only one observation. The chain is built from TRBV19 and TRBJ1-2; TRBD1 aligns across 10 bases. The CDR3 length is 13 residues. V trimming: 10 bases; J trimming: 8 bases; junction bases outside the gene matches: 10. Germline CDR1 and CDR2: LNHDA and SQIVND (reference sequence). This CDR3 reads CATERQGARGYTF. The CDR3 DNA reads as TGTGCCACCGAGAGACAGGGGGCGCGAGGCTACACCTTC.

This clone appeared a single time. This chain links TRBV7-9 with TRBJ1-2; D is unclear. The CDR3 is 13 amino acids. V lost 1 base and J 4 bases, leaving 7 bases between the germline ends. CDR1 and CDR2 from the germline V gene are SEHNR and FQNEAQ (reference sequence). The CDR3 region is CASSLGPAYGYTF. CDR3 coding DNA: TGTGCCAGCAGCTTAGGGCCTGCCTATGGCTACACCTTC.

V usage is TRBV7-2 and J usage is TRBJ2-2; the D gene is possibly TRBD2 (5 bases). The CDR3 is 14 amino acids. Germline V gene data show CDR1 as SGHTA and CDR2 as FQGNSA. Between the trimmed V and J ends, which lost 1 base and 4 bases, there was a span of 7 bases. As DNA, the CDR3 is TGTGCCAGCAGCTTAGTTGCGGGCACCGGGGAGCTGTTTTTT. It specifies CASSLVAGTGELFF.

The chain employs TRBV28 and TRBJ2-7, with unresolved D. V was cut by 6 bases and J by 2 bases, with 20 bases left in between. The CDR3 spans 16 residues. Germline V CDR1 and CDR2: MDHEN, SYDVKM. CDR3 sequence reads: CASSPGPGSSAYEQYF. CDR3 coding DNA: TGTGCCAGCAGCCCAGGCCCAGGCTCCTCCGCCTACGAGCAGTACTTC.

J is TRBJ2-1 and V is TRBV28, with TRBD2 identical over 11 bases. The CDR3 runs 12 residues. Trimming removed 9 bases from V and 9 bases from J; junction bases left unmatched: 4. Germline assignment: CDR1 MDHEN and CDR2 SYDVKM. The CDR3 here is CASTSGSGEQFF. CDR3 sequence (DNA): TGTGCCAGTACTAGCGGGAGTGGTGAGCAGTTCTTC.

This chain connects TRBV5-1 to TRBJ2-1; 9 positions agree with TRBD2. This CDR3 is built from 16 residues. Germline loops: CDR1 SGHRS, CDR2 YFSETQ. The J segment lost 3 bases and the V segment lost 4 bases, leaving 8 bases of the junction unmatched. The CDR3 loop is CASSAYWREGYNEQFF. DNA of the CDR3: TGCGCCAGCAGCGCTTACTGGCGGGAGGGCTACAATGAGCAGTTCTTC.

The rearrangement links TRBV7-2 to TRBJ2-1; 9 bases agree with TRBD2. The J segment lost 12 bases and the V segment lost 1 base, leaving 1 base of the junction unmatched. The CDR3 has 12 residues. Germline V gene sequence: CDR1 SGHTA, CDR2 FQGNSA. Here the CDR3 reads CASSLEAGGQFF. CDR3 coding DNA: TGTGCCAGCAGCTTAGAAGCGGGAGGGCAGTTCTTC. The full variable domain, completed using reference TRBV7-2 and TRBJ2-1, is GAGVSQSPSNKVTEKGKDVELRCDPISGHTALYWYRQSLGQGLEFLIYFQGNSAPDKSGLPSDRFSAERTGGSVSTLTIQRTQQEDSAVYLCASSLEAGGQFFGPGTRLTVL.